This entry lists 18 T cell receptor beta chains sequenced from one sample in a study of T cells in Graves' hyperthyroidism and ophthalmopathy (dated by TCRdb to between 2018 and 2020). Libraries were constructed by multiplex PCR. Sequencer: Illumina HiSeq 2000. The TCR beta CDR3 regions were amplified from the RNA transcripts. The TCR CDR3 was subjected to a first round of RT-PCR using the HTBI primer set and the Qiagen OneStep RT-PCR kit. Starting from the raw public reads, TCRdb applied fastp trimming at Q25, assembled clones with MiXCR and retained in-frame beta chains. Rows are unified per CDR3 protein, each entry keeping the most common DNA and genes. The sample table holds some 800,000 distinct CDR3 sequences, of which approximately 40% were seen once. The ten biggest clones cover around 9.3% of the sample. The material sequenced was blood. These receptors were collected from a man younger than 35 with Graves' hyperthyroidism.

This clonotype was observed a few times. The gene calls are TRBV6-1 and TRBJ1-2; 7 nucleotides agree with TRBD1. CDR3 length equals 13 residues. The germline V gene encodes CDR1 MNHNS and CDR2 SASEGT. V lost 8 bases to trimming and J lost 1 base; unmatched junction nucleotides: 4. CDR3 bases: TGTGCCAGCTCGACAGGGAATAACTATGGCTACACCTTC. This gives the protein CASSTGNNYGYTF.

This clonotype was counted ten times or more. J is TRBJ2-5 and V is TRBV29-1; D ambiguous. Trimming pared 7 bases from V and 5 bases from J, leaving 11 bases between. Per the germline V gene, CDR1 is SQVTM and CDR2 is ANQGSEA. This CDR3 has 11 residues. In DNA, the CDR3 is TGCAGCGCTCAACTCTGGGAGACCCAGTACTTC. Translating it yields CSAQLWETQYF.

The J gene is TRBJ2-5, the V gene TRBV29-1; TRBD2 is a possible D gene (5 bases). The CDR3 is 13 residues long. V was cut by 5 bases and J by 1 base, with 11 bases left in between. Germline V gives CDR1 SQVTM, CDR2 ANQGSEA. CDR3 bases: TGCAGCGTTTCGACTACGACCCAAGAGACCCAGTACTTC. It translates to CSVSTTTQETQYF.

This clonotype came up many times. For the CDR3, the DNA is TGTGCCAGTTCACCGGGGACAGGGCGAGACTATGGCTACACCTTC. Translated, it gives CASSPGTGRDYGYTF. The chain combines TRBV19 with TRBJ1-2, with TRBD1 matching over 9 bases. V lost 8 bases and J lost 3; bases outside the gene matches: 10. Per the germline V gene, CDR1 is LNHDA and CDR2 is SQIVND (reference sequence). There are 15 residues in the CDR3.

This clonotype has just a few counts. J is TRBJ2-2 and V is TRBV7-2, with unresolved D. Deletions cut 5 bases from V and 6 bases from J, with 16 bases between. In germline, CDR1 is SGHTA, CDR2 FQGNSA. There are 15 residues in the CDR3. This CDR3 reads CASSQDHQLSGELFF. Here the CDR3 DNA reads TGTGCCAGCAGCCAAGATCACCAGCTGTCCGGGGAGCTGTTTTTT.

This clonotype was seen many times. The V and J genes are TRBV10-3 and TRBJ1-1; D is uncertain. Germline CDR1 is ENHRY and CDR2 is SYGVKD. This CDR3 contains 16 residues. Deletions cut 3 bases from V and 3 bases from J, with 17 bases between. The CDR3: CAISEFGGVPDTEAFF. The CDR3 region has the DNA TGTGCCATCAGTGAATTTGGCGGCGTTCCTGACACTGAAGCTTTCTTT.

This clonotype was counted between two and nine times. DNA for the CDR3: TGTGCCAGTAGTATAGAGGGTACAGGGACCGATCAGCCCCAGCATTTT. Residues: CASSIEGTGTDQPQHF. This sequence joins TRBV19 and TRBJ1-5; D might be TRBD1 (6 bases). Per germline, CDR1 LNHDA and CDR2 SQIVND (reference sequence). Trimming pared 0 bases from V and 5 bases from J, leaving 14 bases between. This CDR3 region has 16 residues. Filled out from reference TRBV19 and TRBJ1-5, the complete variable domain reads DGGITQSPKYLFRKEGQNVTLSCEQNLNHDAMYWYRQDPGQGLRLIYYSQIVNDFQKGDIAEGYSVSREKKESFPLTVTSAQKNPTAFYLCASSIEGTGTDQPQHFGDGTRLSIL.

This clonotype was detected only a few times. The chain links TRBV6-5 to TRBJ2-5; 14 nucleotides match TRBD2. The CDR3 is 17 residues long. The germline V gene has CDR1 MNHEY and CDR2 SVGAGI. V trimming: 6 bases; J trimming: 7 bases; junction bases outside the gene matches: 13. Here the CDR3 DNA reads TGTGCCAGCAGCCACGGGACTAGCGGGAGAGGGCCAGGGACCCAGTACTTC. It is translated as CASSHGTSGRGPGTQYF.

This sequence joins TRBV5-1 and TRBJ1-2; D remains ambiguous. The CDR3 totals 13 residues. Germline-derived CDR1 and CDR2 are SGHRS and YFSETQ. The V end lost 3 bases, the J end lost 8 bases, and 14 bases lay between the germline ends. Written as DNA, the CDR3 is TGCGCCAGCAGCTCAGTCACAGCTTTCGGCTACACCTTC. Translated, it gives CASSSVTAFGYTF.

J is TRBJ2-5 and V is TRBV5-1; tentatively, D is TRBD1 (6 bases). The length of the CDR3 is 14 residues. Trimming removed 0 bases from V and 5 bases from J, with 11 bases in between. Germline CDR1 is SGHRS and CDR2 is YFSETQ. The CDR3 loop reads CASSLGQERETQYF. CDR3 nucleotide sequence: TGCGCCAGCAGCTTGGGACAGGAACGGGAGACCCAGTACTTC.

This clonotype showed up many times. One junction end disagrees with the germline gene, perhaps due to a read error. The CDR3 protein is CASSLGFGNTGELFF. CDR3 nucleotide sequence: TGTGCTAGCAGCTTAGGATTCGGGAACACCGGGGAGCTGTTTTTT. V and J are TRBV7-7 and TRBJ2-2, with D unclear. Germline loops: CDR1 SSHAT, CDR2 FNYEAQ (reference sequence). The CDR3 is made up of 15 amino acids.

The rearrangement uses TRBV29-1 and TRBJ1-1; D is undetermined. This CDR3 region has 11 residues. Germline CDR1 and CDR2: SQVTM and ANQGSEA. Trimming stripped 4 bases from V and 6 bases from J, with 9 bases between. The CDR3 is CSVGIGAEAFF. The CDR3, as DNA: TGCAGCGTTGGTATCGGGGCTGAAGCTTTCTTT.

The chain links TRBV2 to TRBJ2-5; 7 bases are shared with TRBD1. Per germline, CDR1 SNHLY and CDR2 FYNNEI. This CDR3 has 14 residues. The V and J ends lost 8 bases and 2 bases, in that order; junction bases with no gene match: 8. CDR3 nucleotide sequence: TGTGCCAGCTCTTTCGGACAGGAACAAGAGACCCAGTACTTC. This codes for CASSFGQEQETQYF.

In its sample, this clonotype was seen many times. V gene TRBV29-1 combines with J gene TRBJ1-1; D unclear. The CDR3 has 12 amino acids. Deletions cut 6 bases from V and 3 bases from J, with 11 bases between. Germline loops: CDR1 SQVTM, CDR2 ANQGSEA. Written as DNA, the CDR3 is TGCAGCGTCGGACCGGAGGACACTGAAGCTTTCTTT. It is translated as CSVGPEDTEAFF.

This clonotype has a count of ten or more. The V call is TRBV5-1, the J call TRBJ1-4; D gene ambiguous. Germline assignment: CDR1 SGHRS and CDR2 YFSETQ. V lost 8 bases and J 8 bases, leaving 13 bases between the germline ends. This CDR3 spans 12 amino acids. The CDR3 nucleotides read TGCGCCAGTCTATTCCCGGACGAAAAACTGTTTTTT. This gives the protein CASLFPDEKLFF.

At least ten counts were recorded for this clonotype. The chain combines TRBV10-3 with TRBJ2-7; no clear D gene. Germline lookup yields CDR1 ENHRY and CDR2 SYGVKD. CDR3 length: 13 amino acids. V lost 8 bases and J 1 base, leaving 12 bases between the germline ends. The CDR3 bases are TGTGCCATCGGTACAGACCCTTCCTACGAGCAGTACTTC. It yields the protein CAIGTDPSYEQYF.

The chain is built from TRBV4-1 and TRBJ2-5; a weak D match, TRBD1 (8 bases). The CDR3 is 16 amino acids. V was pared by 2 bases and J by 3 bases, with 16 bases between. Germline V gene sequence: CDR1 MGHRA, CDR2 YSYEKL. CDR3 nucleotide sequence: TGCGCCAGCAGCCAACATGACAGGGGAGGGAAAGAGACCCAGTACTTC. Protein sequence: CASSQHDRGGKETQYF.

This clonotype has just one count. Only one base separates this from a far larger clonotype, so it likely reflects a read error. V gene TRBV13 combines with J gene TRBJ1-1; no definite D call. CDR1 and CDR2 from the germline V gene are PRHDT and FYEKMQ (reference sequence). There are 13 residues in the CDR3. The CDR3 loop reads CANSPRRNTEAFF. In DNA, the CDR3 is TGTGCCAACAGCCCCCGGCGGAACACTGAAGCTTTCTTT.